The clone carrying this T cell receptor (beta chain) was observed a few times. Its antigen is unknown. Other DNA sequences in the sample encode the same CDR3. Expressed TCRB transcripts were sequenced because the isolated RNA had all been reverse transcribed beforehand. Using immunoSEQ multiplex PCR, the repertoire was profiled, and TCRdb retains in-frame clones only, with some absent. The table shows approximately 600,000 clones, with over 10% occurring only once. V dropped 2 bases and J dropped 6 bases, with 8 bases sitting between them. CDR3 length: 13 residues. Germline CDR1 ENHRY, CDR2 SYGVKD. These data are taken from a study of beta chain features in type 1 diabetes. Overall study: Patients were similar to healthy donors in age and gender (as well as in cell yields). Sorted cells numbering under 140,000,000 were examined across all samples.

Overall study results and limits: Across all four CD4+ subsets, people with type 1 diabetes showed modestly shorter TCRB CDR3s.

A CD45RO/CCR7/CD25/CD127/CD95/CD27 panel sorted naive, central memory, regulatory and stem cell-like memory CD4+ cells. The sequenced sample was naive CD4+ T cells from blood. The TCR sequence derives from a man younger than 45 with type 1 diabetes. The chain links TRBV10-3 to TRBJ1-5, with no clear D. This chain's CDR3 is CAISEGVGQPQHF. CDR3 bases: TGTGCCATCAGTGAGGGGGTAGGTCAGCCCCAGCATTTT.